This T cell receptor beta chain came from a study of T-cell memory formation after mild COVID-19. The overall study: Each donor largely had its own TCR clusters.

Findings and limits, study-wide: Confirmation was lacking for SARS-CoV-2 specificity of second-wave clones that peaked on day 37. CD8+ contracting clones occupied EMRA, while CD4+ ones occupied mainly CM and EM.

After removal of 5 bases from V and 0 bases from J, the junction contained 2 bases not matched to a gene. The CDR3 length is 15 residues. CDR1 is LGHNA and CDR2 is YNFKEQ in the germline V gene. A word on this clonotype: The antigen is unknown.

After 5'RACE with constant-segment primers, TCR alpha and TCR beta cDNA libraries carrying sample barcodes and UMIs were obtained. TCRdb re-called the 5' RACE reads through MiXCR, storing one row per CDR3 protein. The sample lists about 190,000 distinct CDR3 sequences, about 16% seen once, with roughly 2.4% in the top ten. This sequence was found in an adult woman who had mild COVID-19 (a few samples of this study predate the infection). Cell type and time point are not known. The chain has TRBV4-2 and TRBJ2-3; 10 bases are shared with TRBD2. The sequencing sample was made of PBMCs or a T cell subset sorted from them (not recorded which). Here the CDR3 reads CASSWTSGSTDTQYF. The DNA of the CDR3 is TGTGCCAGCAGCTGGACTAGCGGCAGCACAGATACGCAGTATTTT.